This TCR beta chain was found in a study of blood T cell repertoires in COVID-19 (dated by TCRdb to the early 2020s). Some background on the complete study: Collaborator samples came from the United States, Italy and Spain and covered acute and convalescent phases of COVID-19. Deeply sampled blood TCRbeta repertoires from subjects exposed to, actively infected with, or recovered from COVID-19 were included in the dataset. Where HLA class I and class II types were available, the types were taken from metadata supplied by the sample provider, not from assay-based typing. The prospective study material was composed of cDNA or gDNA derived from T cells, B-cell-depleted T cells, or PBMCs. The repertoires were made available in a free public database intended to serve as a resource for research on the immune response to SARS-CoV-2. The sample metadata nearly always contained a de-identified subject ID, COVID-19 status, age in years and sex. The samples were drawn from two sources: the first 160 participants of the ongoing ImmuneRACE study, and 1,000 to 1,500 subjects contributed by 6 global collaborators. The research as a whole found: The quantity of clinical and demographic metadata differed by source and by participant and was supplied without curation.

Per the germline V gene, MNHEY is the CDR1 and SVGEGT is the CDR2. V is trimmed back by 4 bases and J by 3 bases, and the junction contains 14 bases that no gene match accounts for. From its cysteine to its phenylalanine, the CDR3 spans 18 amino acids. The read is trimmed to its CDR3 DNA, 54 bases read in frame from base 1. Another Seattle source contributed samples from volunteer blood donors who had recovered from COVID-19. Whole blood was collected in K2EDTA tubes by collaborating institutions according to the institutions' own protocols. For TCRbeta analysis, collaborator samples were shipped as frozen whole blood, as isolated PBMCs, or as DNA extracted from either sample type. For this clone: It has no known antigen specificity. It has no much larger one-base neighbor in the sample; base qualities were not kept.

TCRbeta CDR3 regions were amplified from genomic DNA using the immunoSEQ Assay, a bias-controlled multiplex PCR. The paper's data handling went like this. The number of nucleated cells in each sample was estimated from the amplification of reference gene primers within the assay. Sequence reads were collapsed and filtered to measure the absolute abundance of every unique TCRbeta CDR3 rearrangement. For each sample, productive Simpson clonality was calculated as the square root of Simpson's diversity index across productive rearrangements. TCRdb provides this immuneACCESS table in a form limited to in-frame rearrangements. Some clones are lacking; in checked studies, under half of them reflect an unresolved V gene, and why the rest are absent is not known. V, J and clone size are taken as reported in that table, and D and trimming were inferred from the DNA itself. The sample profile shows a few hundred thousand clones; about 88% of them were found once. The ten largest clones capture roughly 4.5% of the sample.

Sequencing was done on a sample of peripheral blood. The clonotype comes from a middle-aged woman who had recovered from COVID-19. The sequence is built from TRBV6-2 or TRBV6-3 and TRBJ1-1, and 10 bases in between align with TRBD1. The DNA is as follows: TGTGCCAGCAGTTGGCCATCCTCGGGACAGGGGTTGTACACTGAAGCTTTCTTT. It is translated as CASSWPSSGQGLYTEAFF.